The 25 T cell receptor beta chains given below trace back to one sample, sequenced in a study of identical twins. MiXCR was run by TCRdb on the 5' RACE reads, yielding one entry per CDR3 protein. This sample has more than 400,000 distinct CDR3 sequences, with roughly 15% found just once. The data were also submitted as part of a second study, on yellow fever vaccine responses in identical twins.

Specimen: CD4+ T cells sorted from blood. The receptors here all came from a woman under 30 in good health.

This clonotype was seen at least ten times. This chain uses TRBV7-3 with TRBJ2-5; a possible D gene is TRBD1 (6 bases). From germline, CDR1 is SGHTA and CDR2 FQGTGA. Trimming stripped 6 bases from V and 2 bases from J, with 16 bases between. CDR3 length: 15 amino acids. DNA for the CDR3: TGTGCCAGCAGTTTATCCGGCGGACAGCAAGAGACCCAGTACTTC. Translating it yields CASSLSGGQQETQYF.

This clonotype was detected many times. The chain joins TRBV6-4 to TRBJ2-3; 7 bases are a match to TRBD1. The germline gives CDR1 MRHNA, CDR2 SNTAGT. The CDR3 length is 13 residues. With V trimmed by 3 bases and J by 5 bases, 2 bases remained unmatched. CDR3 bases: TGTGCCAGCAGTGAGTGGGACAGAGATACGCAGTATTTT. This translates into CASSEWDRDTQYF.

This clonotype has at least ten counts. The chain couples TRBV14 to TRBJ2-1; D not certain. Germline assignment: CDR1 SGHDN and CDR2 FVKESK. Deletions cut 1 base from V and 10 bases from J, with 14 bases between. This CDR3 region has 14 residues. CDR3 sequence: CASSQVPRDTEQFF. The CDR3 DNA is TGTGCCAGCAGCCAAGTTCCAAGAGACACCGAGCAGTTCTTC.

Only a few counts were recorded for this clonotype. The chain has TRBV20-1 and TRBJ2-2, with a tentative D call TRBD1 (8 bases). V gave up 0 bases and J gave up 3 bases, with 11 bases separating them. Germline CDR1 and CDR2: DFQATT and SNEGSKA (reference sequence). The CDR3 has 15 amino acids. For the CDR3, the DNA is TGCAGTGCTAGAGAAACAGGGGGGGACACCGGGGAGCTGTTTTTT. Translation gives CSARETGGDTGELFF.

This clonotype was seen a handful of times. This sequence joins TRBV6-2 or TRBV6-3 and TRBJ2-7; D gene unclear. Trimming left V 2 bases short and J 2 bases short, with 7 bases between. Germline V gene lookup returns CDR1 MNHEY and CDR2 SVGEGT. The CDR3 length is 13 residues. CDR3 coding DNA: TGTGCCAGCAGTTACGCGAGAACCTACGAGCAGTACGTC. This sequence encodes CASSYARTYEQYV.

The rearrangement uses TRBV15 and TRBJ1-4; D possibly corresponds to TRBD1 (5 bases). Germline V gene data show CDR1 as LNHNV and CDR2 as YYDKDF (reference sequence). V was trimmed by 2 bases and J by 0 bases, leaving 16 bases between them. This CDR3 region has 18 residues. CDR3 DNA sequence: TGTGCCACCAGCAGATTATCCGGGACTCACGCAACTAATGAAAAACTGTTTTTT. Translated, it gives CATSRLSGTHATNEKLFF.

This clonotype was seen a handful of times. The chain employs TRBV18 and TRBJ2-2; 7 bases line up with TRBD2. The V gene end was trimmed by 3 bases and the J gene end by 3 bases; junction bases not matched to a gene: 1. The CDR3 extends over 14 amino acids. Germline CDR1 reads KGHSH; CDR2 reads LQKENI. CDR3 sequence (DNA): TGTGCCAGCTCACCCACTAGCGACACCGGGGAGCTGTTTTTT. Translation gives CASSPTSDTGELFF. The entire variable domain, with the rest obtained from reference TRBV18 and TRBJ2-2, is as follows: NAGVMQNPRHLVRRRGQEARLRCSPMKGHSHVYWYRQLPEEGLKFMVYLQKENIIDESGMPKERFSAEFPKEGPSILRIQQVVRGDSAAYFCASSPTSDTGELFFGEGSRLTVL.

The genes are TRBV25-1 and TRBJ2-1; 9 bases line up with TRBD2. The germline gives CDR1 MGHDK, CDR2 SYGVNS. With 0 bases clipped from V and 4 bases from J, the junction kept 7 bases outside the gene matches. CDR3 length equals 17 residues. CDR3 region: CASSEYNLAGRYNEQFF. As DNA, the CDR3 is TGTGCCAGCAGTGAATATAATCTAGCGGGGAGATACAATGAGCAGTTCTTC.

V and J are TRBV7-8 and TRBJ2-5; D call uncertain. The V end lost 0 bases, the J end lost 1 base, and 12 bases lay between the germline ends. Per the germline V gene, CDR1 is SGHVS and CDR2 is FQNEAQ. The CDR3 is 16 residues long. The CDR3 DNA reads as TGTGCCAGCAGCTTAGCAGGGTTAACTTTCCAAGAGACCCAGTACTTC. This sequence encodes CASSLAGLTFQETQYF.

V usage is TRBV4-1 and J usage is TRBJ2-5; a weak D match, TRBD2 (6 bases). The CDR3 has 19 amino acids. Germline loops: CDR1 MGHRA, CDR2 YSYEKL. The V end was cut by 1 base, the J end by 0 bases, with 21 bases between. This chain's CDR3 is CASSQARGWAVPNQETQYF. The DNA of the CDR3 is TGCGCCAGCAGCCAAGCCCGGGGGTGGGCGGTACCAAACCAAGAGACCCAGTACTTC.

J is TRBJ2-1 and V is TRBV6-1; D remains unclear. The CDR3 sequence is 15 residues long. Germline V gene lookup returns CDR1 MNHNS and CDR2 SASEGT. Trimming cost V 6 bases and J 3 bases, with 15 bases left between them. In DNA form, the CDR3 reads TGTGCCAGCAGGGAACAAGGGTGGATCTACAATGAGCAGTTCTTC. Protein sequence: CASREQGWIYNEQFF.

This rearrangement joins TRBV5-1 to TRBJ1-4; the match to TRBD1 covers 8 bases. The V and J ends lost 6 bases and 5 bases, in that order; junction bases with no gene match: 6. The CDR3 covers 14 residues. Looked up from germline, CDR1 is SGHRS and CDR2 is YFSETQ. The CDR3 DNA sequence: TGCGCCAGCAAAACAGGGGGATCGAATGAAAAACTGTTTTTT. Encoded protein: CASKTGGSNEKLFF.

This sequence joins TRBV9 and TRBJ1-5; 7 bases are shared with TRBD1. CDR1 SGDLS and CDR2 YYNGEE come from the germline V gene. The CDR3 totals 14 residues. V dropped 3 bases and J dropped 4; count of bases not matched to a gene: 4. The CDR3 is CASSEGQTNQPQHF. In DNA, the CDR3 is TGTGCCAGCAGCGAGGGACAGACTAATCAGCCCCAGCATTTT.

This clonotype has only a few counts. The chain recombines TRBV14 with TRBJ2-7; 7 bases are shared with TRBD1. Germline assignment: CDR1 SGHDN and CDR2 FVKESK. The CDR3 is 14 amino acids. Germline trimming cut 5 bases from V and 3 bases from J; bases unmatched to any gene: 7. CDR3 loop: CASSLRQGIYEQYF. DNA for the CDR3: TGTGCCAGCAGCTTACGACAGGGAATCTACGAGCAGTACTTC.

This clonotype was picked up a small number of times. The rearrangement uses TRBV7-9 and TRBJ2-7, with TRBD2 as a possible D gene (5 bases). Trimming stripped 5 bases from V and 7 bases from J, with 12 bases between. Germline-derived CDR1 and CDR2 are SEHNR and FQNEAQ (reference sequence). The CDR3 is 12 residues long. For the CDR3, the DNA is TGTGCCAGCAGCATCTATACGGGAGAGCAGTACTTC. Protein sequence: CASSIYTGEQYF.

There are a few counts of this clonotype. The chain links TRBV3-1 to TRBJ2-5; 7 bases are a match to TRBD2. With V trimmed by 4 bases and J by 0 bases, 11 bases remained unmatched. The length of the CDR3 is 17 residues. In germline, CDR1 is LGHDT, CDR2 YNNKEL (reference sequence). The CDR3 region has the DNA TGTGCCAGCAGCCCGACACGGCTAGCGGCGTACCAAGAGACCCAGTACTTC. Protein product: CASSPTRLAAYQETQYF.

The genes are TRBV7-9 and TRBJ2-1; 8 bases fit TRBD2. The CDR3 is 17 amino acids. Germline assignment: CDR1 SEHNR and CDR2 FQNEAQ (reference sequence). With V trimmed by 1 base and J by 0 bases, 5 bases remained unmatched. The CDR3 region is CASSLGSGGGSYNEQFF. CDR3 nucleotides: TGTGCCAGCAGCTTAGGGTCGGGAGGGGGCTCCTACAATGAGCAGTTCTTC.

This clonotype has a handful of counts. The V and J genes are TRBV5-1 and TRBJ2-6; D ambiguous. V lost 3 bases to trimming and J lost 0 bases, with 7 bases between them. The CDR3 contains 15 residues. Germline V lookup: CDR1 SGHRS, CDR2 YFSETQ. CDR3 sequence: CASSYFYSGANVLTF. DNA of the CDR3: TGCGCCAGCAGCTATTTCTACTCTGGGGCCAACGTCCTGACTTTC. The full variable domain, rest sourced from reference TRBV5-1 and TRBJ2-6, is KAGVTQTPRYLIKTRGQQVTLSCSPISGHRSVSWYQQTPGQGLQFLFEYFSETQRNKGNFPGRFSGRQFSNSRSEMNVSTLELGDSALYLCASSYFYSGANVLTFGAGSRLTVL.

In this sample, this clonotype turned up a few times. The chain joins TRBV6-1 to TRBJ1-5; possible D gene TRBD1, 6 bases. The CDR3 contains 15 residues. V was pared by 7 bases and J by 3 bases, with 16 bases between. Germline V lookup: CDR1 MNHNS, CDR2 SASEGT. The CDR3 DNA sequence: TGTGCCAGCACCGACGGAGGGGGGTACAATCAGCCCCAGCATTTT. Protein: CASTDGGGYNQPQHF.

This clonotype was counted only a few times. The rearrangement joins TRBV2 to TRBJ1-6; D might be TRBD1 (5 bases). The V gene lost 1 base and the J gene lost 4 bases, with 8 bases spanning the gap. Germline V CDR1 and CDR2: SNHLY, FYNNEI. The CDR3 has 15 amino acids. This chain's CDR3 is CASSEVTAYNSPLHF. The DNA of the CDR3 is TGTGCCAGCAGTGAAGTGACAGCTTATAATTCACCCCTCCACTTT. The full variable domain, with the rest looked up from reference TRBV2 and TRBJ1-6, is EPEVTQTPSHQVTQMGQEVILRCVPISNHLYFYWYRQILGQKVEFLVSFYNNEISEKSEIFDDQFSVERPDGSNFTLKIRSTKLEDSAMYFCASSEVTAYNSPLHFGNGTRLTVT.

The table lists this clonotype with a few counts. This sequence joins TRBV9 and TRBJ2-3; TRBD2 agrees at 7 bases. Trimming cost V 0 bases and J 1 base; bases outside gene matches: 2. In germline, CDR1 is SGDLS, CDR2 YYNGEE. The CDR3 runs to 15 residues. The CDR3 coding sequence is TGTGCCAGCAGCGTAGCTGCGGGGGGCACAGATACGCAGTATTTT. This sequence encodes CASSVAAGGTDTQYF.

This clonotype has just a few counts. V gene TRBV5-1 combines with J gene TRBJ2-2; TRBD2 agrees at 11 bases. Germline CDR1 reads SGHRS; CDR2 reads YFSETQ. This CDR3 comprises 19 residues. V shed 0 bases and J 3 bases; nucleotides not matched to a gene: 10. The CDR3 here is CASSLVVKLAGVHTGELFF. The CDR3 DNA sequence: TGCGCCAGCAGCTTGGTGGTGAAACTAGCGGGAGTGCACACCGGGGAGCTGTTTTTT.

There are many counts of this clonotype. CDR3 sequence (DNA): TGCGCCAGCAGCTTGAATGTAGGGGGTATCCAAGAGACCCAGTACTTC. Protein sequence: CASSLNVGGIQETQYF. V gene TRBV5-1 combines with J gene TRBJ2-5, with a tentative D call TRBD1 (6 bases). The CDR3 covers 16 residues. CDR1 is SGHRS, CDR2 YFSETQ, per germline. The V end was cut by 1 base, the J end by 1 base, with 14 bases between.

Only a few counts were recorded for this clonotype. The gene calls are TRBV6-1 and TRBJ2-1, with a weak D call TRBD1 (5 bases). The CDR3 is 13 residues long. Per germline, CDR1 MNHNS and CDR2 SASEGT. Trimming left V 2 bases short and J 3 bases short, with 5 bases between. CDR3 protein: CASSEQGYNEQFF. As DNA, the CDR3 is TGTGCCAGCAGTGAACAGGGCTACAATGAGCAGTTCTTC.

This clonotype was seen a handful of times. The chain couples TRBV20-1 to TRBJ1-1; TRBD1 aligns across 7 bases. Trimming cost V 0 bases and J 7 bases; bases outside gene matches: 11. The CDR3 spans 15 residues. The germline CDR1 and CDR2 sequences are DFQATT and SNEGSKA (reference sequence). The CDR3 nucleotides are TGCAGTGCTAGAGATCTAGAGGGGGCAGAAGGTGAAGCTTTCTTT. Protein: CSARDLEGAEGEAFF.